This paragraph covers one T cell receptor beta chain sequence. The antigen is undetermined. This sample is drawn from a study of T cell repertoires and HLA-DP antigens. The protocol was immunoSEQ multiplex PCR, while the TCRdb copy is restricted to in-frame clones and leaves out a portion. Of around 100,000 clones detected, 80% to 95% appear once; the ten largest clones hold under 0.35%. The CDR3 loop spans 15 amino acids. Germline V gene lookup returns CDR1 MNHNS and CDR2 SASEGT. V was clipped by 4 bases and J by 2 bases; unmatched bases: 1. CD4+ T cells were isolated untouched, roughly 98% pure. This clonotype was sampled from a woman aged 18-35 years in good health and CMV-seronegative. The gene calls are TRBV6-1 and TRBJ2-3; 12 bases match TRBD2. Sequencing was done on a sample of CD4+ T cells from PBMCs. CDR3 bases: TGTGCCAGCAGTGGGACTAGCGGGACCACAGATACGCAGTATTTT. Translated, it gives CASSGTSGTTDTQYF.